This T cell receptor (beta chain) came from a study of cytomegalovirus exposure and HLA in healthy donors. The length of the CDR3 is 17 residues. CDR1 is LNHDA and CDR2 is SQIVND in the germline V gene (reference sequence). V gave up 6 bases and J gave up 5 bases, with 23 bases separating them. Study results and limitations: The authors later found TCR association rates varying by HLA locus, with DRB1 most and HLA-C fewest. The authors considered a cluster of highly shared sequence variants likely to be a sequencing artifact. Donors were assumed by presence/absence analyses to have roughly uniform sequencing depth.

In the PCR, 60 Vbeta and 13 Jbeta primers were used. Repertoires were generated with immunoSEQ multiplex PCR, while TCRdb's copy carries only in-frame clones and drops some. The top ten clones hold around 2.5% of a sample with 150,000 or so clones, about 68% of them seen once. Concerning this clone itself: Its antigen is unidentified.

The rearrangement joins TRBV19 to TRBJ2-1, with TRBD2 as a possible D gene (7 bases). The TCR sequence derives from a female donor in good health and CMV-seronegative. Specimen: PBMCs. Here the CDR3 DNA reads TGTGCCAGTAGCCCCGTGGGGCGGGGGACACAAGACAATGAGCAGTTCTTC. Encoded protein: CASSPVGRGTQDNEQFF.